A single count supports the clone carrying this T cell receptor (beta chain). The antigen remains undetermined. Genomic DNA (around 2 micrograms) was obtained from cryopreserved PBMCs for construction of TCR beta libraries. The sample comes from a study of cytotoxic CD8 clonotypes in ibrutinib-treated CLL. Sequenced by immunoSEQ multiplex PCR; TCRdb stores in-frame clones only, minus some. The sample includes 130,000 to 150,000 clones, around three quarters of them seen just once. Germline V CDR1 and CDR2: MNHEY, SMNVEV (reference sequence). Deletions cut 5 bases from V and 6 bases from J, with 11 bases between. The CDR3 is 13 residues long. The study, taken as a whole, reports: Under therapy, public clonotypes either contracted or stayed stable, and they were uncommon. Sustained-remission and progressing patients were not sampled at matched times. Clonality grew at ibrutinib response; at progression, it decreased back toward baseline.

The sequence came from a human donor with chronic lymphocytic leukemia. The chain links TRBV27 to TRBJ1-5, with D unclear. Sequenced here: PBMCs, sampled after 12 months of ibrutinib treatment. This CDR3 reads CASSPFARQPQHF. CDR3 in DNA: TGTGCCAGCAGTCCCTTTGCCCGTCAGCCCCAGCATTTT.